This T cell receptor beta chain is drawn from a study of CD8+ T cells in alopecia areata. The germline gives CDR1 MDHEN, CDR2 SYDVKM. J was trimmed by 3 bases and V by 4 bases; bases with no gene match: 13. The CDR3 runs to 19 residues. In each case, RNA was isolated and then reverse transcribed into cDNA as the sequencing template. The protocol was immunoSEQ multiplex PCR, while the TCRdb copy is restricted to in-frame clones and leaves out a portion. The sample records about 150,000 clones, 47% being singletons. Material: CD4+ T cells sorted from blood. This clonotype was sampled from a human donor with alopecia areata. The chain couples TRBV28 to TRBJ2-1; 12 positions match TRBD2. The CDR3 loop is CASSYEPGLAGANYNEQFF. CDR3 sequence (DNA): TGTGCCAGCAGTTATGAGCCGGGACTAGCGGGTGCAAACTACAATGAGCAGTTCTTC.